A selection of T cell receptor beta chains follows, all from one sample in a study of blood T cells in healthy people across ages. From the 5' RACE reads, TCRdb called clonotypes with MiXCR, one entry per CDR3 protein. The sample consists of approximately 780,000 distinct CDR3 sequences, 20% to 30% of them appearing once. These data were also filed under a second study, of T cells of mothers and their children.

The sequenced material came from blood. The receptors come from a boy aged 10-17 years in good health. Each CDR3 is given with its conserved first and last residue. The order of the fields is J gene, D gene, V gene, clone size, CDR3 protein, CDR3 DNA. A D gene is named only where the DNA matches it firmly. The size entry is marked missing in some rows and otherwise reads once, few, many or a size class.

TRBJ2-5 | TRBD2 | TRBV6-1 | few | CASSDPGTSGEPQETQYF | TGTGCCAGCAGCGATCCCGGGACTAGCGGGGAGCCCCAAGAGACCCAGTACTTC
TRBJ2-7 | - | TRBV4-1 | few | CASSQATAARVPYEQYF | TGCGCCAGCAGCCAAGCGACAGCCGCGAGGGTGCCCTACGAGCAGTACTTC
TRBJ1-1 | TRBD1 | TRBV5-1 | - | CASSWDRENTEAFF | TGCGCCAGCAGCTGGGACAGAGAGAACACTGAAGCTTTCTTT
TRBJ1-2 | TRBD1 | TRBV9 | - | CASSVEHRGRYGYTF | TGTGCCAGCAGCGTAGAGCACAGGGGGCGATATGGCTACACCTTC
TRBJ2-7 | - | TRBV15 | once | CATSRAEGGYEQYF | TGTGCCACCAGCAGAGCAGAGGGGGGCTACGAGCAGTACTTC
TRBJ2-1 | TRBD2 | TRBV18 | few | CASSPRRGEEQFF | TGTGCCAGCTCACCCAGGCGGGGGGAAGAGCAGTTCTTC
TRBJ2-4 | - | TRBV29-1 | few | CSVAGREAKNIQYF | TGCAGCGTTGCCGGCAGGGAAGCCAAAAACATTCAGTACTTC
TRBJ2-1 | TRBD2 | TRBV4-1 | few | CASSRASGYNEQFF | TGCGCCAGCAGCCGCGCTAGCGGGTACAATGAGCAGTTCTTC
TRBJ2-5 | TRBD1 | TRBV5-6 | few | CASSPLWDRGLETQYF | TGTGCCAGCAGCCCCCTCTGGGACAGGGGGCTTGAGACCCAGTACTTC
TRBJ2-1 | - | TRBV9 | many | CASSASTGQGMTYNEQFF | TGTGCCAGCAGCGCATCTACAGGGCAGGGGATGACCTACAATGAGCAGTTCTTC
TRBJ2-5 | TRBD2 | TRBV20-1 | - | CSAPTRGGSQETQYF | TGCAGTGCCCCGACTCGCGGGGGGTCCCAAGAGACCCAGTACTTC
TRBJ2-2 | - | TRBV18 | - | CASSSAGGPGELFF | TGTGCCAGCTCCAGCGCAGGCGGTCCCGGGGAGCTGTTTTTT
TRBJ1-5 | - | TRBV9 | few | CASSQGSGNQPQHF | TGTGCCAGCAGCCAGGGGTCGGGCAATCAGCCCCAGCATTTT
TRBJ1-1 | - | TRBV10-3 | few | CAIRETPYEAFF | TGTGCCATCAGGGAGACACCCTATGAAGCTTTCTTT
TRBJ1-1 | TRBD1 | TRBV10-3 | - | CAISESTGADTEAFF | TGTGCCATCAGTGAGTCGACAGGGGCTGACACTGAAGCTTTCTTT
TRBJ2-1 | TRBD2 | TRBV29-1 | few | CSSTGTSVNEQLF | TGCAGCTCGACCGGGACTAGCGTGAATGAGCAGCTCTTC
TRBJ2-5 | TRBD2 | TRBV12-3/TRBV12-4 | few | CASSAGLAGKETQYF | TGTGCCAGCAGTGCGGGACTAGCGGGGAAAGAGACCCAGTACTTC
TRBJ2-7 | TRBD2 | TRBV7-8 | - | CASSLLVGASGSYEQYF | TGTGCCAGCAGCTTATTGGTTGGGGCTAGCGGCTCCTACGAGCAGTACTTC
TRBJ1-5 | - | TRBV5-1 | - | CASSLEPAPEGNQPQHF | TGCGCCAGCAGCTTGGAACCCGCCCCGGAGGGTAATCAGCCCCAGCATTTT
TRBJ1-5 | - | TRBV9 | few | CASSVVPDQPQHF | TGTGCCAGCAGCGTAGTTCCAGATCAGCCCCAGCATTTT
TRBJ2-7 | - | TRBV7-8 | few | CASSLAGQTGEQYF | TGTGCCAGCAGCTTGGCGGGGCAAACGGGGGAGCAGTACTTC
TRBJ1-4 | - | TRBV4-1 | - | CASSQDFRTEKNEKLFF | TGCGCCAGCAGCCAAGATTTTAGGACAGAGAAGAATGAAAAACTGTTTTTT
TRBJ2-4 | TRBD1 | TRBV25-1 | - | CASSEGQGTPGGKNIQYF | TGTGCCAGCAGTGAAGGACAGGGGACACCTGGGGGCAAAAACATTCAGTACTTC
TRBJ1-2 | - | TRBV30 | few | CAWSGLGTPAYGYTF | TGTGCCTGGAGTGGCCTAGGAACGCCAGCCTATGGCTACACCTTC
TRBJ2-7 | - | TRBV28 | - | CASSPGDHYEQYF | TGTGCCAGCAGTCCCGGGGACCACTACGAGCAGTACTTC
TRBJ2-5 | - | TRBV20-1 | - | CSANLGETQYF | TGCAGTGCTAACCTGGGAGAGACCCAGTACTTC
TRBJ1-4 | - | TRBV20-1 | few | CSAREDTGTLTEKLFF | TGCAGTGCTAGAGAGGATACCGGGACACTGACTGAAAAACTGTTTTTT
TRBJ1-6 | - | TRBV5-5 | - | CASRLAGTSPLHF | TGTGCCAGCAGACTTGCGGGGACTTCACCCCTCCACTTT
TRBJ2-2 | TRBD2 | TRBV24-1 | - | CATSDLRRGDHTGELFF | TGTGCCACCAGTGATTTGCGGCGGGGGGACCACACCGGGGAGCTGTTTTTT
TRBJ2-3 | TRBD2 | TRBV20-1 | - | CSARRLATDTQYF | TGCAGTGCTCGTCGACTAGCTACAGATACGCAGTATTTT
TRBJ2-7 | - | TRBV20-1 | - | CSARWIPPIYEQYF | TGCAGTGCTAGGTGGATCCCTCCCATCTACGAGCAGTACTTC
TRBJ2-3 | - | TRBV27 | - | CASSLYQGTDTQYF | TGTGCCAGCAGTTTATATCAGGGCACAGATACGCAGTATTTT
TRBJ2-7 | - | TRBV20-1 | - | CSAYRDSPYEQYF | TGCAGTGCATACCGGGACTCCCCCTACGAGCAGTACTTC
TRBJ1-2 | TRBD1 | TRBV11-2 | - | CASSFRQGGYTF | TGTGCCAGCAGCTTTAGACAGGGTGGCTACACCTTC
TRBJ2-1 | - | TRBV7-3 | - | CASSLPGFPGNEQFF | TGTGCCAGCAGCTTACCCGGATTCCCTGGCAATGAGCAGTTCTTC
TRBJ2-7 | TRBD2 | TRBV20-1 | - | CSARSILAGGKSSYEQYF | TGCAGTGCTAGAAGCATTCTAGCGGGGGGAAAAAGTTCCTACGAGCAGTACTTC
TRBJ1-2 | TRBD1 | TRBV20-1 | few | CSARIGGLDYGYTF | TGCAGTGCTAGAATAGGGGGCTTGGACTATGGCTACACCTTC
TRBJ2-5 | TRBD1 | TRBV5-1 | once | CASSLWTGGASETQYF | TGCGCCAGCAGCCTTTGGACAGGGGGCGCTTCAGAGACCCAGTACTTC
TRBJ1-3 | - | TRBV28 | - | CASSFSWGSSGNTIYF | TGTGCCAGCAGTTTTTCCTGGGGCTCCTCTGGAAACACCATATATTTT
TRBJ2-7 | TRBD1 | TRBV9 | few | CASSVYDRDSYEQYF | TGTGCCAGCAGCGTATACGACAGGGACTCCTACGAGCAGTACTTC
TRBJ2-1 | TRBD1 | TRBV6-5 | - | CASSYRRDRGNEQFF | TGTGCCAGCAGTTACCGGCGGGACAGGGGAAATGAGCAGTTCTTC
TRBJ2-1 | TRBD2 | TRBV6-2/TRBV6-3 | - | CASSYSLAGEVEQFF | TGTGCCAGCAGTTACTCGTTAGCGGGAGAAGTTGAGCAGTTCTTC
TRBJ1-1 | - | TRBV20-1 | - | CSARGKDRNTEAFF | TGCAGTGCTAGAGGGAAGGACAGGAACACTGAAGCTTTCTTT
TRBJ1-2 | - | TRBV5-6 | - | CASSMVGTNYGYTF | TGTGCCAGCAGCATGGTTGGGACCAACTATGGCTACACCTTC
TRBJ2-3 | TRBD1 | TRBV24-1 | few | CATSDLGTGSDTQYF | TGTGCCACCAGTGACTTGGGGACAGGGTCAGATACGCAGTATTTT
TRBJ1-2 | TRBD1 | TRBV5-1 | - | CASSLPTGGEGYTF | TGCGCCAGCAGCTTGCCCACAGGGGGCGAGGGCTACACCTTC
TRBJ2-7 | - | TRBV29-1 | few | CSVEGEGMGVRHEQYF | TGCAGCGTTGAAGGCGAGGGGATGGGGGTTCGCCACGAGCAGTACTTC
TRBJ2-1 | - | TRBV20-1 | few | CRPASAGGEQFF | TGCAGACCCGCTAGCGCGGGCGGGGAGCAGTTCTTC
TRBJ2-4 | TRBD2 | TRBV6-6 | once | CASSYPGGNIQYF | TGTGCCAGCAGTTACCCGGGGGGGAACATTCAGTACTTC
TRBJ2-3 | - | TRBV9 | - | CASSPLYSGSTDTQYF | TGTGCCAGCAGCCCACTATACAGCGGTAGCACAGATACGCAGTATTTT
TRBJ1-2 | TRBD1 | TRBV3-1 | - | CASSPWDSSEGYTF | TGTGCCAGCAGCCCTTGGGACAGCTCAGAGGGCTACACCTTC
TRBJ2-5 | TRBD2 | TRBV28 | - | CASSLGGLAGGLETQYF | TGTGCCAGCAGCTTAGGGGGTCTAGCGGGGGGTTTGGAGACCCAGTACTTC
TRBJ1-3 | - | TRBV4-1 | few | CASSQTPGGLGNTIYF | TGCGCCAGCAGCCAAACCCCCGGGGGGCTTGGAAACACCATATATTTT
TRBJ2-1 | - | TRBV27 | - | CASRTWGGPRDEQFF | TGTGCCAGCAGAACGTGGGGGGGCCCTAGAGATGAGCAGTTCTTC
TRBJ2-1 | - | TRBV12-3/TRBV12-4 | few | CASSFARGGPSYNEQFF | TGTGCCAGCAGTTTCGCCAGGGGGGGGCCGTCCTACAATGAGCAGTTCTTC